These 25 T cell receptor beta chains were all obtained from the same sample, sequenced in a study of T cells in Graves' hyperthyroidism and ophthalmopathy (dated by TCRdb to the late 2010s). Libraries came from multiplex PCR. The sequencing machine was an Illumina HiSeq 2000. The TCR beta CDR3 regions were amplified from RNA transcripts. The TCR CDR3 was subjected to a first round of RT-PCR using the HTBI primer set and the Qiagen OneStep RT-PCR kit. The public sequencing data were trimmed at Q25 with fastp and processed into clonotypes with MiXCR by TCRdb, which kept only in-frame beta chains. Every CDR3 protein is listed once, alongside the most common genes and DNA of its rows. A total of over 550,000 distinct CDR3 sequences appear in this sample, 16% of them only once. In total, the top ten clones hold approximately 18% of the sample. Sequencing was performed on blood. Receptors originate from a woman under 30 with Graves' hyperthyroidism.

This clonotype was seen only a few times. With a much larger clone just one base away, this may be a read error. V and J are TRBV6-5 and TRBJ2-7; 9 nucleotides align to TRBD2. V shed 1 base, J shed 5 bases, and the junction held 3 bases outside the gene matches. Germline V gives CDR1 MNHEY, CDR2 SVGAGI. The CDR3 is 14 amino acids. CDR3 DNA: TGTGCCAGCAGTTACTATAGCGGGAGCGACGAGCAGTACTTC. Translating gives CASSYYSGSDEQYF.

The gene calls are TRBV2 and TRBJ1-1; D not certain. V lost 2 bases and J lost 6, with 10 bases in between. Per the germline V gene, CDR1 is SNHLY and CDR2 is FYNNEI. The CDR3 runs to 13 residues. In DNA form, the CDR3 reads TGTGCCAGCAGTGAACTACCTTCCTCTGAAGCTTTCTTT. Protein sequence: CASSELPSSEAFF.

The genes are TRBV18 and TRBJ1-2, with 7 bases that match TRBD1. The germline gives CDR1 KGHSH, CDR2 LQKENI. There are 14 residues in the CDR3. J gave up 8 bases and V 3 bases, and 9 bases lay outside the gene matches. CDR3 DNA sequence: TGTGCCAGCTCACCTCAACAGGGGTGGAGAGGCTACACCTTC. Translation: CASSPQQGWRGYTF.

CDR3 bases: TGTGCCACCAGTGATTTGGACACCCCCGATGGAGATGAGCAGTACTTC. Residues: CATSDLDTPDGDEQYF. The chain combines TRBV24-1 with TRBJ2-7; D gene uncertain. The germline V gene has CDR1 KGHDR and CDR2 SFDVKD. This CDR3 region has 16 residues. The V end was cut by 0 bases, the J end by 7 bases, with 18 bases between.

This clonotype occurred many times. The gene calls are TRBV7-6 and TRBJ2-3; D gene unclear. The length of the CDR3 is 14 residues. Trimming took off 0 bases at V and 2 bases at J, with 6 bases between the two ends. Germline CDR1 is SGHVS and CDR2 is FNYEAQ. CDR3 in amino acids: CASSLAAATDTQYF. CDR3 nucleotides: TGTGCCAGCAGCTTAGCGGCGGCCACAGATACGCAGTATTTT.

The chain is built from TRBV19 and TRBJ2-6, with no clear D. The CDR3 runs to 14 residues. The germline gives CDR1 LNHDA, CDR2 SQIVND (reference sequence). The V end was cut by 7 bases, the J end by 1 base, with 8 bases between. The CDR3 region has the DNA TGTGCCAGTAAGGTCCGTTCTGGGGCCAACGTCCTGACTTTC. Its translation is CASKVRSGANVLTF. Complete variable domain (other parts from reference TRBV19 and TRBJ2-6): DGGITQSPKYLFRKEGQNVTLSCEQNLNHDAMYWYRQDPGQGLRLIYYSQIVNDFQKGDIAEGYSVSREKKESFPLTVTSAQKNPTAFYLCASKVRSGANVLTFGAGSRLTVL.

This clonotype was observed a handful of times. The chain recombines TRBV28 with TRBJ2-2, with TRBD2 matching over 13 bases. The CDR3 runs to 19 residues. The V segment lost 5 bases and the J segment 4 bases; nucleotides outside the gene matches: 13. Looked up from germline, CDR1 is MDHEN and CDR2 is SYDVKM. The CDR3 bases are TGTGCCAGCAGTCAGACCCTCTTCGGACTAGCGGGAGTCACCGGGGAGCTGTTTTTT. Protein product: CASSQTLFGLAGVTGELFF.

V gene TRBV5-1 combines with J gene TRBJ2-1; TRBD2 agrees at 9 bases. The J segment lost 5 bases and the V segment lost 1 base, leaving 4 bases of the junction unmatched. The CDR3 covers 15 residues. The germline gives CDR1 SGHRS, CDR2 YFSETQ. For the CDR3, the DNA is TGCGCCAGCAGCTTGTCTTCTAGCGGGAACAATGAGCAGTTCTTC. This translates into CASSLSSSGNNEQFF.

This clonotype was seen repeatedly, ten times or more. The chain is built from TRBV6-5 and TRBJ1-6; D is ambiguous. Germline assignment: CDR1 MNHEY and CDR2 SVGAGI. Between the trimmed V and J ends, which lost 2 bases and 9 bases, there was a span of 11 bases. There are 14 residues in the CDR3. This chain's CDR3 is CASSYVGWGSPLHF. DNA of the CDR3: TGTGCCAGCAGTTACGTCGGATGGGGTTCACCCCTCCACTTT.

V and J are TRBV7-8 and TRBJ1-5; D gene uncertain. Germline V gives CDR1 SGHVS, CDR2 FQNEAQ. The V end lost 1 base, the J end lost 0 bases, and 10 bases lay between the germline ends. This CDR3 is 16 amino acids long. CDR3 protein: CASSLEGAYSNQPQHF. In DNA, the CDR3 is TGTGCCAGCAGCTTAGAGGGAGCGTATAGCAATCAGCCCCAGCATTTT.

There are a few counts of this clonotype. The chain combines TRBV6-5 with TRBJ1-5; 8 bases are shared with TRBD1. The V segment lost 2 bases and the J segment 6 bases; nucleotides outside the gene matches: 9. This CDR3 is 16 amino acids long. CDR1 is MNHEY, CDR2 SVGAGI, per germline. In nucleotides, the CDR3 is TGTGCCAGCAGTTACCCCCGGGACAGGAATATTCAGCCCCAGCATTTT. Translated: CASSYPRDRNIQPQHF.

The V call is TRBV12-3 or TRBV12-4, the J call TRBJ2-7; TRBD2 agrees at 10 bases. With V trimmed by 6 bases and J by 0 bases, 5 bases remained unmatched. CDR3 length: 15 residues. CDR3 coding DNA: TGTGCCAGCAGCAATAGCGGGGGGTACTCCTACGAGCAGTACTTC. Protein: CASSNSGGYSYEQYF.

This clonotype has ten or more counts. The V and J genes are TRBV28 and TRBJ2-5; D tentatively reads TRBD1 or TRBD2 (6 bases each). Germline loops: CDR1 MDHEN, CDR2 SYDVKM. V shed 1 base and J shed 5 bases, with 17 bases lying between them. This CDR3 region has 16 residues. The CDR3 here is CASSLYGGGPSETQYF. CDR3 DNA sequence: TGTGCCAGCAGTTTATACGGGGGCGGGCCAAGCGAGACCCAGTACTTC.

The CDR3 DNA follows: TGCAGTGCTAGAGACGGGACTTGGAAGTACGAGCAGTACTTC. Encoded protein: CSARDGTWKYEQYF. This chain joins TRBV20-1 and TRBJ2-7; possibly TRBD2 for D (6 bases). This CDR3 has 14 residues. Germline V lookup: CDR1 DFQATT, CDR2 SNEGSKA (reference sequence). The ends were cut back, 0 bases at V and 4 bases at J, with 13 bases in the middle.

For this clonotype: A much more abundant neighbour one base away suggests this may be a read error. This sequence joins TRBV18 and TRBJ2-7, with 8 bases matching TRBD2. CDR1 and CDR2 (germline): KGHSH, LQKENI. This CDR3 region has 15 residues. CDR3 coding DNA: TGTGCCAGCTCACCAACTAGCGGTCCCTCCGACGAGCAGTACTTC. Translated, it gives CASSPTSGPSDEQYF.

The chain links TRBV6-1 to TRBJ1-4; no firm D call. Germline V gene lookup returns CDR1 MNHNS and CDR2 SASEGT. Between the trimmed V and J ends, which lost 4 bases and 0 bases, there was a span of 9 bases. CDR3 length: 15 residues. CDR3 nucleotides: TGTGCCAGCAGTGGCGGGCAGGCAACTAATGAAAAACTGTTTTTT. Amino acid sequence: CASSGGQATNEKLFF.

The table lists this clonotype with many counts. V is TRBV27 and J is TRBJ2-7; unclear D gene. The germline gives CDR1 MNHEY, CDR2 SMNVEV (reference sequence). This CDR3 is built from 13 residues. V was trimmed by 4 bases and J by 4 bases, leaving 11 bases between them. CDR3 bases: TGTGCCAGCAGTTCGCACCAAATTTACGAGCAGTACTTC. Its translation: CASSSHQIYEQYF.

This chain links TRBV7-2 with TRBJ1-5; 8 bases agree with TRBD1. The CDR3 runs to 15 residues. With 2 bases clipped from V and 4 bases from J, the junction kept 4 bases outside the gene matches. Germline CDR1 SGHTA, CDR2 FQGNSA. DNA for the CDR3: TGTGCCAGCAGCTTACAGGGGGCTCGGAATCAGCCCCAGCATTTT. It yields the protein CASSLQGARNQPQHF.

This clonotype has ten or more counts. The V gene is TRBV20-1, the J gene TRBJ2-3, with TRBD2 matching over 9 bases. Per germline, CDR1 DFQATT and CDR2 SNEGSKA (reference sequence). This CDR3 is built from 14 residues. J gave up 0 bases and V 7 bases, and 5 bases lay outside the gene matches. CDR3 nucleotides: TGCAGTGGAATAGCGGGAGCTAGCACAGATACGCAGTATTTT. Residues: CSGIAGASTDTQYF.

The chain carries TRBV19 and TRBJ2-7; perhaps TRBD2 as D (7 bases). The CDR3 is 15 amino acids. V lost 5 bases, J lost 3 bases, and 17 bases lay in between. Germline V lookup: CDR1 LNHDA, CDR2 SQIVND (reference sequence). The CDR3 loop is CASSLGGRLFYEQYF. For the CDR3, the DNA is TGTGCCAGTAGTCTCGGGGGGCGCTTATTCTACGAGCAGTACTTC.

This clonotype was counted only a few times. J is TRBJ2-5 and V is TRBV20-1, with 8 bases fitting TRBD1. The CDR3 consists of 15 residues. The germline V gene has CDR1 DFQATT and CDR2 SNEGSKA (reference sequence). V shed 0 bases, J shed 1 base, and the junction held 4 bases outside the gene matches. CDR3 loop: CSARDLTGGQETQYF. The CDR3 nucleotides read TGCAGTGCTAGAGATCTAACAGGGGGCCAAGAGACCCAGTACTTC.

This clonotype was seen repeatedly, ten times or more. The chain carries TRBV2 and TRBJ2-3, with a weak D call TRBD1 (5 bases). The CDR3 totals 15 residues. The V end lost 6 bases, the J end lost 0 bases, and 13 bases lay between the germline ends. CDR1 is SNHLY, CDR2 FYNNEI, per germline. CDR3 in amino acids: CASSRQGTSTDTQYF. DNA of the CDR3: TGTGCCAGCAGCCGGCAGGGCACGAGCACAGATACGCAGTATTTT. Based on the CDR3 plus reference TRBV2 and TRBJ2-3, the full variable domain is EPEVTQTPSHQVTQMGQEVILRCVPISNHLYFYWYRQILGQKVEFLVSFYNNEISEKSEIFDDQFSVERPDGSNFTLKIRSTKLEDSAMYFCASSRQGTSTDTQYFGPGTRLTVL.

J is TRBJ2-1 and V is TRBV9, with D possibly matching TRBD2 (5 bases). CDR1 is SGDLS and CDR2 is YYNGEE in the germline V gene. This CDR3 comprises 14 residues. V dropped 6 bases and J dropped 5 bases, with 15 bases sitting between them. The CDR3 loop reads CASNRGPPNNEQFF. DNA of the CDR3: TGTGCCAGCAATCGAGGGCCCCCCAACAATGAGCAGTTCTTC.

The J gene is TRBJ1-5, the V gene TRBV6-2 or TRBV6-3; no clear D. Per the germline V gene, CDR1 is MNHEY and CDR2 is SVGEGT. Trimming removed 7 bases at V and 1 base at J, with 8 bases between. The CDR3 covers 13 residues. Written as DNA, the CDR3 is TGTGCCAGCAAAGAGGGAAGCAATCAGCCCCAGCATTTT. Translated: CASKEGSNQPQHF.

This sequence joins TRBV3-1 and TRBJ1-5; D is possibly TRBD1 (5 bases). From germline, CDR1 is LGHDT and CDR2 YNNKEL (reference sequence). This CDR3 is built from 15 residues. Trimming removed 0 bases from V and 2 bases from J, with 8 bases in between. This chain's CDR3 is CASSQDSGRNQPQHF. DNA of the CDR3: TGTGCCAGCAGCCAAGATTCAGGGCGCAATCAGCCCCAGCATTTT.